This T cell receptor (beta chain) was captured by sequencing in a study of T cells in Graves' hyperthyroidism and ophthalmopathy. Study information: The authors collected peripheral blood at initial diagnosis, before any treatment.

TCR beta CDR3 regions were amplified from RNA transcripts. RT-PCR in the first round (using the HTBI primer set) targeted the TCR CDR3. TCRdb recomputed calls from the multiplex PCR reads with MiXCR, one row per CDR3 protein. The sample lists about 380,000 distinct CDR3 sequences; less than 20% were seen once. On this clonotype itself: Its antigen is not known.

Trimming removed 7 bases from V and 5 bases from J, with 18 bases in between. The CDR3 has 15 amino acids. Germline CDR1 is MNHNS and CDR2 is SASEGT. General study findings and limits: Among clonotypes expanded in thyroid above 0.001, most were also found in blood.

The PBMCs had their origin in roughly 9.8 ml of fresh peripheral blood. Sequenced: blood. The clonotype comes from a man aged 18 to 35 with Graves' ophthalmopathy. This chain joins TRBV6-1 and TRBJ1-5; D gene unclear. CDR3 bases: TGTGCCAGCACCCCTGGTGGGGAGCCCTATCAGCCCCAGCATTTT. The encoded protein is CASTPGGEPYQPQHF.